A selection of T cell receptor beta chains follows, all from one sample in a study of technical replicates of blood from a handful of donors. Sequencing used immunoSEQ multiplex PCR; TCRdb keeps in-frame clones, though not all of them. In the table there are 40,000 to 65,000 clones, just over 85% of which are singletons. The material sequenced was PBMCs. Receptors were obtained from a human donor in good health. Some clones in this sample may be carry-over from other donors' samples. The CDR3 runs from the conserved cysteine through the conserved F or W. D genes are given only for firm matches. Expanded clones get a size class; other rows say once, few or many, or leave the size out.

>TRBJ2-1|TRBV6-5|-|-
CASRRPGTHYNEQFF
TGTGCCAGCAGACGACCCGGGACTCACTACAATGAGCAGTTCTTC
>TRBJ2-3|TRBV7-6|TRBD2|-
CASSLGGVSDTQYF
TGTGCCAGCAGCCTCGGGGGGGTTTCGGATACGCAGTATTTT
>TRBJ2-1|TRBV7-3|TRBD2|-
CASSLLGLAAYNEQFF
TGTGCCAGCAGCCTCCTCGGACTAGCGGCATACAATGAGCAGTTCTTC
>TRBJ1-1|TRBV11-2|TRBD1|-
CASSPGDRLRTEAFF
TGTGCCAGCAGCCCCGGGGACAGGTTAAGGACTGAAGCTTTCTTT
>TRBJ2-7|TRBV2|-|-
CASSEGIGYEQYF
TGTGCCAGCAGTGAAGGTATCGGCTACGAGCAGTACTTC
>TRBJ2-2|TRBV9|TRBD1|once
CASSVAGGWTGELFF
TGTGCCAGCAGCGTAGCAGGGGGCTGGACCGGGGAGCTGTTTTTT
>TRBJ2-2|TRBV4-2|TRBD2|-
CASSQVGGWAGELFF
TGTGCCAGCAGCCAAGTGGGAGGGTGGGCCGGGGAGCTGTTTTTT
>TRBJ1-1|TRBV2|-|-
CASSLHRQTEAFF
TGTGCCAGCAGTCTCCATCGACAGACTGAAGCTTTCTTT
>TRBJ2-1|TRBV6-5|-|-
CASSYPGNEQFF
TGTGCCAGCAGTTACCCCGGCAATGAGCAGTTCTTC
>TRBJ2-6|TRBV10-3|-|-
CATRGAVGSGANVLTF
TGTGCCACCAGGGGGGCTGTGGGATCTGGGGCCAACGTCCTGACTTTC